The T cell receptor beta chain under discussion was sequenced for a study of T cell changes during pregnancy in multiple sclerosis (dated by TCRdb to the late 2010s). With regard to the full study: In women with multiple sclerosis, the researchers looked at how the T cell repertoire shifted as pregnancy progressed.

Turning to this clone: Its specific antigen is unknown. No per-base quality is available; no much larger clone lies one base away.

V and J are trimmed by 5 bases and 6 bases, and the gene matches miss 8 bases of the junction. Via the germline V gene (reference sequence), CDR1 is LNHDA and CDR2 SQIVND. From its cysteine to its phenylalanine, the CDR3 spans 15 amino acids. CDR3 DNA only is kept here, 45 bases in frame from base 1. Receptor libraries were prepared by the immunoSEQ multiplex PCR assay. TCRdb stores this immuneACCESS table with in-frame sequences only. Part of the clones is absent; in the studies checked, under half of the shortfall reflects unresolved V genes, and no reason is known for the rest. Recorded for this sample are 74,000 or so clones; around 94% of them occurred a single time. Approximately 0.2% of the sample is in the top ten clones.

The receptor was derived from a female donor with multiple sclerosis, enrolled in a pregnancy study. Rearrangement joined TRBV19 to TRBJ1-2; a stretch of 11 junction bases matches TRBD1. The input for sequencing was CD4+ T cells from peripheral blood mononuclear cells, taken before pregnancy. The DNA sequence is TGTGCCAGTAGTCTGGGACAGGGGGTTATCAATGGCTACACCTTC. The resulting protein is CASSLGQGVINGYTF.